These 9 T cell receptor beta chains originate from one sample sequenced in a study of T cell repertoires in cytomegalovirus infection. One entry per CDR3 protein results from TCRdb running MiXCR on the reads. The table has around 900,000 distinct CDR3 sequences, roughly 30% seen once. Which antigens these TCRs recognize remains unknown. Material: cultured CD8+ T cells from PBMCs, obtained from culture after CMV antigen stimulation. All receptors come from a human donor in good health (CMV status not recorded). Some clones in this sample may be carry-over from other donors' samples.

The V call is TRBV10-2, the J call TRBJ1-4; D is perhaps TRBD1 (5 bases). Germline CDR1 reads WSHSY; CDR2 reads SAAADI. The CDR3 sequence is 16 residues long. With 4 bases removed from V and 4 bases from J, the gap between germline ends came to 16 bases. CDR3 protein: CASSGMGTSGNEKLFF. The CDR3 region has the DNA TGCGCCAGCAGTGGGATGGGGACGTCGGGTAATGAAAAACTGTTTTTT.

Many counts were recorded for this clonotype. The chain recombines TRBV7-8 with TRBJ2-6; D is unresolved. Germline loops: CDR1 SGHVS, CDR2 FQNEAQ. The V end was cut by 6 bases, the J end by 0 bases, with 12 bases between. This CDR3 comprises 16 residues. DNA of the CDR3: TGTGCCAGCAGGTCGGACCTTGTCTCTGGGGCCAACGTCCTGACTTTC. Translating gives CASRSDLVSGANVLTF.

CDR3 residues: CASSFYETGPYEQYF. CDR3 nucleotides: TGTGCCAGCAGTTTTTATGAAACGGGGCCTTACGAGCAGTACTTC. The V and J genes are TRBV6-1 and TRBJ2-7; D may match TRBD1 or TRBD2 (5 bases each). This CDR3 is built from 15 residues. Germline-derived CDR1 and CDR2 are MNHNS and SASEGT. Deletions cut 5 bases from V and 4 bases from J, with 18 bases between.

The chain links TRBV9 to TRBJ2-1; D ambiguous. The CDR3 totals 12 residues. Trimming shortened V by 0 bases and J by 8 bases, and 6 bases separated the two germline ends. CDR1 and CDR2 (germline): SGDLS, YYNGEE. The CDR3 sequence: CASSVVRDEQFF. DNA of the CDR3: TGTGCCAGCAGCGTAGTAAGGGATGAGCAGTTCTTC.

The rearrangement links TRBV12-3 or TRBV12-4 to TRBJ2-7; D ambiguous. Trimming took off 2 bases at V and 3 bases at J, with 11 bases between the two ends. This CDR3 comprises 14 residues. This CDR3 is CASSLFDVFYEQYF. Here the CDR3 DNA reads TGTGCCAGCAGTTTATTCGACGTATTCTACGAGCAGTACTTC.

This chain connects TRBV3-1 to TRBJ2-1, with 10 positions matching TRBD2. Germline V CDR1 and CDR2: LGHDT, YNNKEL (reference sequence). Trimming cost V 4 bases and J 9 bases; bases outside gene matches: 12. The CDR3 spans 16 residues. The chain's CDR3 is CASSLKGLAVLGEQFF. The CDR3 coding sequence is TGTGCCAGCAGCCTTAAAGGACTAGCGGTTTTGGGTGAGCAGTTCTTC.

With respect to this clonotype: Here the CDR3 omits its conserved ending phenylalanine or tryptophan, so a read error is the likely source. The J gene is TRBJ1-2, the V gene TRBV7-3, with D unclear. Looked up from germline, CDR1 is SGHTA and CDR2 is FQGTGA. The CDR3 consists of 15 residues. V lost 2 bases to trimming and J lost 2 bases, with 12 bases between them. This CDR3 reads CASSLGSGVNYGYTL. CDR3 DNA sequence: TGTGCCAGCAGCTTAGGGTCAGGCGTAAACTATGGCTACACCCTC.

The chain employs TRBV11-3 and TRBJ2-3, with D possibly called TRBD1 or TRBD2 (6 bases each). V gave up 4 bases and J gave up 3 bases, with 14 bases separating them. Germline V gives CDR1 SGHNT, CDR2 YENEEA. The length of the CDR3 is 15 residues. The CDR3 bases are TGTGCCAGCAGCTCGATGGGGGGCGAGACAGATACGCAGTATTTT. Protein: CASSSMGGETDTQYF. Full variable domain (rest looked up from reference TRBV11-3 and TRBJ2-3): EAGVVQSPRYKIIEKKQPVAFWCNPISGHNTLYWYLQNLGQGPELLIRYENEEAVDDSQLPKDRFSAERLKGVDSTLKIQPAELGDSAVYLCASSSMGGETDTQYFGPGTRLTVL.

The V gene is TRBV7-9, the J gene TRBJ1-1; a possible D gene is TRBD1 (5 bases). CDR3 size: 12 residues. Germline lookup yields CDR1 SEHNR and CDR2 FQNEAQ (reference sequence). V lost 7 bases and J lost 7, with 13 bases in between. The CDR3 protein is CASIGAAFEAFF. The CDR3 coding sequence is TGTGCCAGCATAGGGGCAGCCTTTGAAGCTTTCTTT.